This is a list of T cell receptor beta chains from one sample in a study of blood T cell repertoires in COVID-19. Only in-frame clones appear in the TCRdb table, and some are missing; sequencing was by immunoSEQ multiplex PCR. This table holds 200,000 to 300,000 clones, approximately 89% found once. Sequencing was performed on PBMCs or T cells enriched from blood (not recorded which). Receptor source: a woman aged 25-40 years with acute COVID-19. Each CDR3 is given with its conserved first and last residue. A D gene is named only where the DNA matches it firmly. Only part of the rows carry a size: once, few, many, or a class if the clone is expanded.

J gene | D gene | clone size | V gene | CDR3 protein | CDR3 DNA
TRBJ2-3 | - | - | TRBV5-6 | CASNTFRVSKADTQYF | TGTGCCAGCAACACGTTCAGGGTTTCGAAGGCAGATACGCAGTATTTT
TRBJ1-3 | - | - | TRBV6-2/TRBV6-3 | CASSRTAGNTIYF | TGTGCCAGCAGTCGGACAGCTGGAAACACCATATATTTT
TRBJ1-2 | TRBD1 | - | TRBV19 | CASSMHPGQGNYGYTF | TGTGCCAGTAGTATGCATCCGGGACAGGGGAACTATGGCTACACCTTC
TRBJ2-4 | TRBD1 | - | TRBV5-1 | CASSLVGAGGNIQYF | TGCGCCAGCAGCTTGGTCGGGGCAGGGGGAAACATTCAGTACTTC
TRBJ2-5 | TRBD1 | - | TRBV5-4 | CASSLQGALGAQYF | TGTGCCAGCAGCTTGCAGGGGGCTTTGGGGGCCCAGTACTTC
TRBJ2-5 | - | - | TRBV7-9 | CASSLQRSQETQYF | TGTGCCAGCAGCTTACAGCGGTCCCAAGAGACCCAGTACTTC
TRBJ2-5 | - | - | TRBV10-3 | CAISESRETQYF | TGTGCCATCAGTGAGTCCCGGGAGACCCAGTACTTC
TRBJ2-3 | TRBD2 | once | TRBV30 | CAWSVQWRGDADTQYF | TGTGCCTGGAGTGTACAATGGCGGGGGGATGCAGATACGCAGTATTTT
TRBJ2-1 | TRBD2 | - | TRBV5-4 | CASRTAGGKYNEQFF | TGTGCCAGCAGGACAGCGGGGGGAAAATATAATGAGCAGTTCTTC
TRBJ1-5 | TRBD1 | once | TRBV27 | CASRPYRGVDQPQHF | TGTGCCAGCAGGCCATACAGGGGGGTCGATCAGCCCCAGCATTTT
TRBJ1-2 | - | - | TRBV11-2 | CASSLGPGNGYTF | TGTGCCAGCAGCTTAGGTCCCGGGAACGGCTACACCTTC
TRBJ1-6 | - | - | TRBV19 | CASSTGFNSPLHF | TGTGCCAGTAGTACGGGATTCAATTCACCCCTCCACTTT
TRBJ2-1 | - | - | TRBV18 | CASSPELAGGGKGEQFF | TGTGCCAGCTCACCAGAATTGGCTGGCGGGGGCAAAGGTGAGCAGTTCTTC
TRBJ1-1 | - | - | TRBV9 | CASSVSPNTEAFF | TGTGCCAGCAGCGTAAGCCCGAACACTGAAGCTTTCTTT
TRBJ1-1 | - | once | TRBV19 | CASIARGVVTEAFF | TGTGCCAGTATAGCGCGGGGAGTGGTTACTGAAGCTTTCTTT
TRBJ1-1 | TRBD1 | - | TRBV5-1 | CASSPPTGGTEAFF | TGCGCCAGCAGCCCGCCGACAGGGGGCACTGAAGCTTTCTTT
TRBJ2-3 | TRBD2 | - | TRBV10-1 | CASSAGTSGVVAQYF | TGCGCCAGCAGTGCCGGGACTAGCGGGGTAGTAGCGCAGTATTTT
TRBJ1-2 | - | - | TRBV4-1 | CASSQEAGGYGYTF | TGCGCCAGCAGCCAAGAGGCAGGAGGCTATGGCTACACCTTC
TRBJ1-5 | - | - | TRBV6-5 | CASSYILGNQPQHF | TGTGCCAGCAGTTACATTCTTGGCAATCAGCCCCAGCATTTT
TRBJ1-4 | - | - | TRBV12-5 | CASGRPENEKLFF | TGTGCTAGTGGACGCCCGGAGAATGAAAAACTGTTTTTT
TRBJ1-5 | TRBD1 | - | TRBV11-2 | CASSQTGYSSQPQHF | TGTGCCAGCAGCCAGACAGGGTATAGTAGTCAGCCCCAGCATTTT
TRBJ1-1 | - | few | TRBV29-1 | CSGIPFTGTSEAFF | TGCAGCGGTATACCCTTCACAGGCACGTCTGAAGCTTTCTTT
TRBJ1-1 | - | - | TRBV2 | CASSEFEGLNTEAFF | TGTGCCAGCAGTGAATTCGAGGGTTTGAACACTGAAGCTTTCTTT
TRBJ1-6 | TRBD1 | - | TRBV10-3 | CAIRQGTLVDSPLHF | TGTGCCATAAGACAGGGAACCTTGGTTGATTCACCCCTCCACTTT
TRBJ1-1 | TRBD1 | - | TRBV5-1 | CASSRPTGRTEAFF | TGCGCCAGCAGCCGCCCGACAGGGCGCACTGAAGCTTTCTTT
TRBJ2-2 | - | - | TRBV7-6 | CASSSGARNTGELFF | TGTGCCAGCAGCTCAGGGGCAAGAAACACCGGGGAGCTGTTTTTT
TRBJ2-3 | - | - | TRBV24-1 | CATSDLYTDTQYF | TGTGCCACCAGTGATTTGTATACAGATACGCAGTATTTT
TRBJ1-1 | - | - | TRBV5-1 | CASSFTTGGGTEAFF | TGCGCCAGCAGCTTTACCACGGGGGGAGGCACTGAAGCTTTCTTT
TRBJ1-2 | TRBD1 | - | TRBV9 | CASSSMDRGSGYTF | TGTGCCAGCAGCTCCATGGACAGGGGTTCGGGCTACACCTTC
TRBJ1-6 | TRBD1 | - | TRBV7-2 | CASSTGQGNSPLHF | TGTGCCAGCAGCACGGGACAGGGCAATTCACCCCTCCACTTT
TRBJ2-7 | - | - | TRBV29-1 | CSVEGGSGTGEQYF | TGCAGCGTTGAAGGAGGGAGCGGTACGGGGGAGCAGTACTTC
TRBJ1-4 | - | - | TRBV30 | CAWSVQTNEKLFF | TGTGCCTGGAGTGTACAGACGAATGAAAAACTGTTTTTT
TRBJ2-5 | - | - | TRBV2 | CASSEGRETQYF | TGTGCCAGCAGTGAGGGCCGGGAGACCCAGTACTTC
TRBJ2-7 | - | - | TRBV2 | CASRPRSGAYEQYF | TGTGCCAGCAGGCCCCGTTCGGGGGCCTACGAGCAGTACTTC
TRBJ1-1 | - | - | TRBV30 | CAWSTSKTEAFF | TGTGCCTGGAGTACTAGCAAAACTGAAGCTTTCTTT
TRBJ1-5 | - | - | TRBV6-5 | CASSYSSGQPQHF | TGTGCCAGCAGTTACTCTTCGGGACAGCCCCAGCATTTT
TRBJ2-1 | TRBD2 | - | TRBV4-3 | CASSLGTSGVYNEQFF | TGCGCCAGCAGCCTAGGGACTAGCGGGGTGTACAATGAGCAGTTCTTC